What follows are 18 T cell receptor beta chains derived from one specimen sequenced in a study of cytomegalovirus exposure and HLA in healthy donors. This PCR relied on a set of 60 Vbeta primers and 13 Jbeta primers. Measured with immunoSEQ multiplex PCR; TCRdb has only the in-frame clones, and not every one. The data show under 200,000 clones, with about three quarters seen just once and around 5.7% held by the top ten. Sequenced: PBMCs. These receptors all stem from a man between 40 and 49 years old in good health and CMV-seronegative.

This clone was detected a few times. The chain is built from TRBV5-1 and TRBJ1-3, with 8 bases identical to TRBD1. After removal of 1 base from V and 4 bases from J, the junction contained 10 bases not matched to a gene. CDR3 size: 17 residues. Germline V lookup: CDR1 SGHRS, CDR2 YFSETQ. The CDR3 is CASSLSLSGTGGNTIYF. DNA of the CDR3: TGCGCCAGCAGCTTGAGTCTATCCGGGACAGGCGGAAACACCATATATTTT.

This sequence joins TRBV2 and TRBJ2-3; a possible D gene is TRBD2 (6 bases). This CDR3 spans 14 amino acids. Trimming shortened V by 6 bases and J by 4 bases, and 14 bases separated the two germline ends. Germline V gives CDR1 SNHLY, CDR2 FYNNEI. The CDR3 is CASSSGTLADTQYF. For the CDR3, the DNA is TGTGCCAGCAGCTCCGGGACTCTGGCAGATACGCAGTATTTT.

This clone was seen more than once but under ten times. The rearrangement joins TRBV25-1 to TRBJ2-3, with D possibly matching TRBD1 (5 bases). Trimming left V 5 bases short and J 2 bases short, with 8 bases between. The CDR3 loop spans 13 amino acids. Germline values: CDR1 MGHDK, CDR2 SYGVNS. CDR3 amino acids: CASSRGFTDTQYF. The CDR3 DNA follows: TGTGCCAGCAGTAGGGGTTTCACAGATACGCAGTATTTT.

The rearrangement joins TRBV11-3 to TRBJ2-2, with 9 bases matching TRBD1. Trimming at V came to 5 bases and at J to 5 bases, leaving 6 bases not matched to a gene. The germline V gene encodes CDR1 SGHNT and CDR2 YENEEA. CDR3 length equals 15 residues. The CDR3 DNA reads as TGTGCCAGCAGCCCCTGGACAGGGGATACCGGGGAGCTGTTTTTT. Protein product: CASSPWTGDTGELFF.

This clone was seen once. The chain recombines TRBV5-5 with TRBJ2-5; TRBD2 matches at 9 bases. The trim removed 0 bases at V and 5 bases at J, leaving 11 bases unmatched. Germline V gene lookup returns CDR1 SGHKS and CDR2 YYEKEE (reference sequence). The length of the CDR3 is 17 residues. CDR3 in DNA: TGTGCCAGCAGCTTGGCCTGGAATAGCGGGGGAAGGGAGACCCAGTACTTC. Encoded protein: CASSLAWNSGGRETQYF.

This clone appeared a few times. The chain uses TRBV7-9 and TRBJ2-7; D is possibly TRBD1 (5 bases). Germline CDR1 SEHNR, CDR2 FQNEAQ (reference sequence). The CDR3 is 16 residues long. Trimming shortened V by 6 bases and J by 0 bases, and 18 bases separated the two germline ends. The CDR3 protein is CASRGIGRVTSYEQYF. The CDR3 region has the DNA TGTGCCAGCAGGGGGATCGGCAGGGTGACCTCCTACGAGCAGTACTTC.

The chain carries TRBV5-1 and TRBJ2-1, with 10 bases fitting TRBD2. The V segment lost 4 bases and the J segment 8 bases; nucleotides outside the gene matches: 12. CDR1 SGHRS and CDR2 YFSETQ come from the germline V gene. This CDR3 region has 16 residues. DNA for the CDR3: TGCGCCAGCAGCCTTGGTGGTAGCGGGGGGTTCGATGAGCAGTTCTTC. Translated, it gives CASSLGGSGGFDEQFF.

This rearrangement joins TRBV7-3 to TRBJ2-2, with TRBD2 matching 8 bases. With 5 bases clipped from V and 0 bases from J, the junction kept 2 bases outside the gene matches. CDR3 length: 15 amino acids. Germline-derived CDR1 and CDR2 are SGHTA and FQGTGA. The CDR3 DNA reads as TGTGCCAGCAGCCCGGGACTAGCGAACACCGGGGAGCTGTTTTTT. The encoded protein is CASSPGLANTGELFF.

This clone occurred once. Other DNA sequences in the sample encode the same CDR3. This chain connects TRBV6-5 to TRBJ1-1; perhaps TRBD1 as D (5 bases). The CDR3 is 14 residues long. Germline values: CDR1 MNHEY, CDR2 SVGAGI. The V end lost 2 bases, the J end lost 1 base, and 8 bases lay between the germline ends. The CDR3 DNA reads TGTGCCAGCAGTTACCAGGGTACGAACACTGAAGCTTTCTTT. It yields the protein CASSYQGTNTEAFF.

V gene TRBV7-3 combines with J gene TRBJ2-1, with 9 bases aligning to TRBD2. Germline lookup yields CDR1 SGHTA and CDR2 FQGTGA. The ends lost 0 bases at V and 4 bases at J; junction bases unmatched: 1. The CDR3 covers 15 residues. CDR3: CASSLTTSGYNEQFF. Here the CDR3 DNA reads TGTGCCAGCAGCTTAACGACTAGCGGATACAATGAGCAGTTCTTC. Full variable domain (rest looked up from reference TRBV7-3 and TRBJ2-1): GAGVSQTPSNKVTEKGKYVELRCDPISGHTALYWYRQSLGQGPEFLIYFQGTGAADDSGLPNDRFFAVRPEGSVSTLKIQRTERGDSAVYLCASSLTTSGYNEQFFGPGTRLTVL.

The CDR3 reads CASSLGRGGYTEAFF. CDR3 sequence (DNA): TGTGCCAGCAGCTTAGGCAGGGGAGGGTACACTGAAGCTTTCTTT. This chain joins TRBV11-2 and TRBJ1-1; D is perhaps TRBD1 (6 bases). This CDR3 is built from 15 residues. Trimming cost V 1 base and J 3 bases, with 12 bases left between them. Germline loops: CDR1 SGHAT, CDR2 FQNNGV.

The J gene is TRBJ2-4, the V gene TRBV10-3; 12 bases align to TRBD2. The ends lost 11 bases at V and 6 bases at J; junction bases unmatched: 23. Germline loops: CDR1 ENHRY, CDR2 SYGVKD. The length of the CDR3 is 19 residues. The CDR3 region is CAFSPSGGAVAANPNIQYF. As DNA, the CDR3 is TGTGCCTTCTCTCCTAGCGGGGGGGCCGTGGCAGCCAACCCAAACATTCAGTACTTC.

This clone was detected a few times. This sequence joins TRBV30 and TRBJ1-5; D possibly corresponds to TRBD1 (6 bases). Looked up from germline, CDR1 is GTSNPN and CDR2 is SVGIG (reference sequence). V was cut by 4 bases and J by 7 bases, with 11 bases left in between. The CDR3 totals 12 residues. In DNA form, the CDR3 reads TGTGCCTGGAACGGCAGGGGACAGCCCCAGCATTTT. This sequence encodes CAWNGRGQPQHF. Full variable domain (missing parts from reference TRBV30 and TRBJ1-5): SQTIHQWPATLVQPVGSPLSLECTVEGTSNPNLYWYRQAAGRGLQLLFYSVGIGQISSEVPQNLSASRPQDRQFILSSKKLLLSDSGFYLCAWNGRGQPQHFGDGTRLSIL.

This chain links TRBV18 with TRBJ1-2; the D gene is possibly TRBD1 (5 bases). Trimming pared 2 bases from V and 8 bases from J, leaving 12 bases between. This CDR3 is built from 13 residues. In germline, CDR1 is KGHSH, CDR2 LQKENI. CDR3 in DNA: TGTGCCAGCTCACCAGGGGGGATCTACGGCTACACCTTC. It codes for CASSPGGIYGYTF.

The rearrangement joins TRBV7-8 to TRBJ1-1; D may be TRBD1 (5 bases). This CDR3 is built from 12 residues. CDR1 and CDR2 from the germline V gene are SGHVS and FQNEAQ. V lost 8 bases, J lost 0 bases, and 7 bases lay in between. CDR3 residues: CASGAVNTEAFF. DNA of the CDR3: TGTGCCAGCGGGGCGGTGAACACTGAAGCTTTCTTT.

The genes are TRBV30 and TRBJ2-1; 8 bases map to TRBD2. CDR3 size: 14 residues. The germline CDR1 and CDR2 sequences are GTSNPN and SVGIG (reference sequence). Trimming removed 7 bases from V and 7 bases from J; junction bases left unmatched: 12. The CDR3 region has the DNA TGTGCCTCCGGACGGAGCGGGAGTGGTAATGAGCAGTTCTTC. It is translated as CASGRSGSGNEQFF.

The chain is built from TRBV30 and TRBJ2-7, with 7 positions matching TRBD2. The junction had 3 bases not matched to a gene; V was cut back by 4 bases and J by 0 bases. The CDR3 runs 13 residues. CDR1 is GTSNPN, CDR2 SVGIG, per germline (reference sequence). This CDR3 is CAWKLARSYEQYF. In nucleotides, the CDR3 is TGTGCCTGGAAACTAGCGCGCTCCTACGAGCAGTACTTC.

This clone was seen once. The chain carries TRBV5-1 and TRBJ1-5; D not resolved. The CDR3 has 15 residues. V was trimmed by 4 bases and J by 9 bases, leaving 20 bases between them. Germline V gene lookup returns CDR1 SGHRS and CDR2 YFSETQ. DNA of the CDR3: TGCGCCAGCAGCCTGGAGGCCCAGCCTAGTAGGCCCCAGCATTTT. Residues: CASSLEAQPSRPQHF.